This is a list of T cell receptor beta chains from one sample in a study of T cell responses to AZD1222 COVID-19 vaccine. The assay was immunoSEQ multiplex PCR, and TCRdb's table has in-frame clones only and misses some. The sample includes some 150,000 clones, roughly 89% of them seen just once. The sample was peripheral blood, taken 28 days after the second AZD1222 dose. The receptor set was obtained from an adult who received the AZD1222 COVID-19 vaccine. CDR3s include the opening cysteine and the closing phenylalanine or tryptophan. D genes are given only for firm matches. Only some rows state a clone size, as once, few, many or a class for expanded clones.

j_call clone_size d_call cdr3_length v_call cdr3_aa cdr3_nt
TRBJ1-3 - - 16 TRBV5-5 CASSLYGGPSGNTIYF TGTGCCAGCAGCTTGTACGGCGGACCCTCTGGAAACACCATATATTTT
TRBJ2-4 - TRBD2 17 TRBV20-1 CSASGWGGKLAKNIQYF TGCAGTGCTAGTGGGTGGGGGGGGAAGCTAGCCAAAAACATTCAGTACTTC
TRBJ1-1 - - 16 TRBV4-3 CASSQDEGAGYTEAFF TGCGCCAGCAGCCAAGATGAAGGGGCAGGATACACTGAAGCTTTCTTT
TRBJ1-5 once - 13 TRBV9 CASSVDQLSPQHF TGTGCCAGCAGCGTAGACCAACTATCGCCCCAGCATTTT
TRBJ2-1 - - 17 TRBV9 CASSVGGVWGRDNEQFF TGTGCCAGCAGCGTAGGGGGAGTCTGGGGGCGCGACAATGAGCAGTTCTTC
TRBJ1-3 few - 14 TRBV2 CASSPGMTGNTIYF TGTGCCAGCAGTCCAGGAATGACTGGAAACACCATATATTTT
TRBJ1-5 - - 15 TRBV6-6 CASSSQGYSNQPQHF TGTGCCAGCAGTAGTCAGGGGTATAGCAATCAGCCCCAGCATTTT
TRBJ2-2 - TRBD2 16 TRBV11-2 CASSSGTSGTTGELFF TGTGCCAGCAGCTCCGGGACTAGCGGGACCACCGGGGAGCTGTTTTTT
TRBJ2-1 - TRBD2 16 TRBV6-6 CASRPTLAGGPNEQFF TGTGCCAGCAGGCCGACCCTAGCGGGAGGGCCCAATGAGCAGTTCTTC
TRBJ2-3 - - 15 TRBV9 CASSVGPTRTDTQYF TGTGCCAGCAGCGTAGGCCCAACCCGGACAGATACGCAGTATTTT
TRBJ1-1 - - 12 TRBV6-2/TRBV6-3 CASSYGTNEAFF TGTGCCAGCAGTTACGGGACAAATGAAGCTTTCTTT
TRBJ1-1 - TRBD1 16 TRBV19 CASSTWGQLEDTEAFF TGTGCCAGTAGTACCTGGGGACAGCTGGAAGACACTGAAGCTTTCTTT
TRBJ2-7 - - 16 TRBV7-9 CASSPQRGALTYEQYF TGTGCCAGCAGCCCCCAAAGGGGAGCGCTGACCTACGAGCAGTACTTC
TRBJ2-7 few TRBD2 14 TRBV2 CASRPPGLAPEQYF TGTGCCAGCAGGCCACCGGGACTAGCGCCCGAGCAGTACTTC
TRBJ1-2 - - 16 TRBV4-3 CASSQDGMAGQGGYTF TGCGCCAGCAGCCAAGATGGGATGGCAGGCCAGGGTGGCTACACCTTC
TRBJ1-5 - - 16 TRBV4-1 CASSQGQDNSNQPQHF TGCGCCAGCAGCCAAGGACAGGATAATAGCAATCAGCCCCAGCATTTT
TRBJ2-1 - TRBD2 15 TRBV7-3 CASSPLAGAYNEQFF TGTGCCAGCAGCCCGCTAGCGGGGGCCTACAATGAGCAGTTCTTC
TRBJ2-5 - - 15 TRBV7-2 CASSLWAGNEETQYF TGTGCCAGCAGCTTATGGGCAGGGAACGAAGAGACCCAGTACTTC
TRBJ2-7 - TRBD2 14 TRBV9 CASSPSGSSYEQYF TGTGCCAGCAGCCCAAGCGGGAGCAGCTACGAGCAGTACTTC
TRBJ1-2 - TRBD1 16 TRBV7-2 CASSATPGQGFYGYTF TGTGCCAGCAGCGCGACTCCGGGACAGGGATTCTATGGCTACACCTTC
TRBJ1-6 - - 14 TRBV6-5 CASSYVIANSPLHF TGTGCCAGCAGTTACGTCATTGCGAATTCACCCCTCCACTTT
TRBJ1-1 - TRBD1 17 TRBV19 CASSEDGRRGPVTEAFF TGTGCCAGTAGTGAGGACGGGAGGAGGGGGCCGGTGACTGAAGCTTTCTTT
TRBJ1-5 once - 13 TRBV24-1 CATGGDSNQPQHF TGTGCCACCGGGGGTGATAGCAATCAGCCCCAGCATTTT
TRBJ1-1 once - 13 TRBV11-2 CASSLGANAEAFF TGTGCCAGCAGCTTAGGGGCTAACGCTGAAGCTTTCTTT
TRBJ1-2 - - 15 TRBV5-6 CASSWAGTPAYGYTF TGTGCCAGCAGCTGGGCCGGGACACCTGCCTATGGCTACACCTTC
TRBJ1-2 few TRBD1 18 TRBV27 CASSPPSGVAGGIYGYTF TGTGCCAGCAGTCCCCCCTCAGGGGTGGCAGGGGGGATTTATGGCTACACCTTC
TRBJ2-3 - - 12 TRBV30 CAWSTQGHTQYF TGTGCCTGGAGTACCCAGGGCCATACGCAGTATTTT
TRBJ1-1 - TRBD1 15 TRBV24-1 CATRGKTGTNTEAFF TGTGCCACCAGGGGGAAGACAGGGACGAACACTGAAGCTTTCTTT
TRBJ2-7 - TRBD2 18 TRBV7-2 CASSLDLGSGSASVEQYF TGTGCCAGCAGCTTAGATCTGGGTAGCGGGAGTGCATCGGTCGAGCAGTACTTC
TRBJ2-7 - TRBD2 15 TRBV18 CASSPDLAGAYEQYF TGTGCCAGCTCACCAGACTTAGCGGGAGCCTACGAGCAGTACTTC
TRBJ1-5 - - 14 TRBV5-8 CASNTRRGNQPQHF TGTGCCAGCAACACCCGGAGAGGCAATCAGCCCCAGCATTTT
TRBJ2-4 - - 16 TRBV7-2 CASSEEVGFGKNIQYF TGTGCCAGCAGCGAAGAGGTGGGATTCGGCAAAAACATTCAGTACTTC
TRBJ1-2 - - 16 TRBV27 CASSLSGGPTGSGYTF TGTGCCAGCAGTTTATCCGGGGGCCCGACAGGATCCGGCTACACCTTC
TRBJ1-5 - TRBD1 17 TRBV7-9 CASSLGGGQGSGQPQHF TGTGCCAGCAGCTTAGGGGGAGGACAGGGCTCCGGACAGCCCCAGCATTTT
TRBJ2-7 - - 15 TRBV5-1 CASTVNPELTYEQYF TGCGCCAGCACCGTCAACCCGGAACTGACCTACGAGCAGTACTTC
TRBJ1-1 - - 14 TRBV4-3 CASSQEATNTEAFF TGCGCCAGCAGCCAAGAAGCGACGAACACTGAAGCTTTCTTT
TRBJ2-7 - - 11 TRBV28 CASSSRRTEYF TGTGCCAGCAGTTCCCGTCGGACGGAGTACTTC
TRBJ2-3 - - 12 TRBV30 CAWVLAGDTQYF TGTGCCTGGGTCCTAGCTGGAGATACGCAGTATTTT
TRBJ1-2 - - 20 TRBV28 CASSFPKPRGRGKANYGYTF TGTGCCAGCAGTTTTCCAAAACCCCGGGGGCGGGGCAAAGCTAACTATGGCTACACCTTC
TRBJ2-7 - - 19 TRBV4-3 CASSQKWAEDFPPFDEQYF TGCGCCAGCAGCCAAAAGTGGGCAGAGGACTTTCCCCCCTTTGACGAGCAGTACTTC
TRBJ2-5 - TRBD2 15 TRBV14 CASSTRDYLQETQYF TGTGCCAGCAGCACCAGGGACTATCTCCAAGAGACCCAGTACTTC
TRBJ1-6 - TRBD1 14 TRBV24-1 CATSDTGGNSPLHF TGTGCCACCAGTGATACAGGGGGCAATTCACCCCTCCACTTT
TRBJ2-2 once - 14 TRBV9 CASSPQPNTGELFF TGTGCCAGCAGCCCTCAACCGAACACCGGGGAGCTGTTTTTT
TRBJ1-1 - - 13 TRBV18 CASSPQTNTEAFF TGTGCCAGCTCACCTCAGACAAACACTGAAGCTTTCTTT
TRBJ2-7 - TRBD2 15 TRBV7-9 CASSFSGGRAREQYF TGTGCCAGCAGCTTTAGTGGCGGGAGGGCCCGCGAGCAGTACTTC
TRBJ1-1 - TRBD1 18 TRBV19 CASLVGSTGTQLNTEAFF TGTGCCAGTCTTGTGGGCTCGACAGGGACCCAGCTTAACACTGAAGCTTTCTTT
TRBJ1-5 - TRBD1 18 TRBV2 CASSPYPGTGRGNQPQHF TGTGCCAGCAGTCCCTACCCTGGGACAGGTCGGGGGAATCAGCCCCAGCATTTT